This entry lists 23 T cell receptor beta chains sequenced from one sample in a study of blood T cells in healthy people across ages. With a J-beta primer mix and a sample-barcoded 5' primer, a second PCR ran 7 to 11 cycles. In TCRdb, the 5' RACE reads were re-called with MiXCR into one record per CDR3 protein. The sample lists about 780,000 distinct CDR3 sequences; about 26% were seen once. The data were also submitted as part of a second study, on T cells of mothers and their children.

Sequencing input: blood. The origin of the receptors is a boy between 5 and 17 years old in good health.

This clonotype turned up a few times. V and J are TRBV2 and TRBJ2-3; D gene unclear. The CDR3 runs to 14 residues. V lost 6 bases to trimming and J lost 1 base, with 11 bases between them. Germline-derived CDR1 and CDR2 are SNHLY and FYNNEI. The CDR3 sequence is CASSRRVGTDTQYF. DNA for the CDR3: TGTGCCAGCAGCCGACGGGTCGGCACAGATACGCAGTATTTT.

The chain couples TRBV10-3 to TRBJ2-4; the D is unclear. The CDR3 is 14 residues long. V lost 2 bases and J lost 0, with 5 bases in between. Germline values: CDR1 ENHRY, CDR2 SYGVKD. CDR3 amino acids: CAISEGVAKNIQYF. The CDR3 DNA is TGTGCCATCAGTGAGGGGGTAGCCAAAAACATTCAGTACTTC.

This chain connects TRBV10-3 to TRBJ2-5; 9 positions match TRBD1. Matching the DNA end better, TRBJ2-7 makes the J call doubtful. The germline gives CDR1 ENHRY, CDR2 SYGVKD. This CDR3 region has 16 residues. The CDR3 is CAIDGGQGPSKYEQYF. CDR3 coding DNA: TGTGCCATAGACGGGGGACAGGGCCCATCTAAATACGAGCAGTACTTC.

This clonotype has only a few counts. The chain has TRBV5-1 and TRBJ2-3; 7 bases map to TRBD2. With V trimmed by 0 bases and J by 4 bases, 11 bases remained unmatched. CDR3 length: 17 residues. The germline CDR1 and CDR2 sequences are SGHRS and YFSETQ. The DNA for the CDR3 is TGCGCCAGCAGCTTGGCCGTTGTGGGGGAGGGCGCAGATACGCAGTATTTT. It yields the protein CASSLAVVGEGADTQYF.

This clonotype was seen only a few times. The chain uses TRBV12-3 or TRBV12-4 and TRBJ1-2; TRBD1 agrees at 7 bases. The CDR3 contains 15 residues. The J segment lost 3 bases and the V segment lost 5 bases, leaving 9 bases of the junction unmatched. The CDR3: CASSPSRRGYYGYTF. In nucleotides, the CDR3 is TGTGCCAGCAGTCCCTCCCGCAGGGGGTACTATGGCTACACCTTC.

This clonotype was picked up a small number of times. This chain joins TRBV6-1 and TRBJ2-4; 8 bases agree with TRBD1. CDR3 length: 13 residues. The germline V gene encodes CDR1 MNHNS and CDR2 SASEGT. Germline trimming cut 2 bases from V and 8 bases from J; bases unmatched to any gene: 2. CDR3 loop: CASSEYRGDIQYF. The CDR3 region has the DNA TGTGCCAGCAGTGAATACAGGGGGGACATTCAGTACTTC.

The DNA of the CDR3 is TGTGCCAGCAGTTTAGCGGGTTCCAATGGCTACACCTTC. It yields the protein CASSLAGSNGYTF. The chain recombines TRBV12-3 or TRBV12-4 with TRBJ1-2; D remains unclear. The ends were cut back, 0 bases at V and 6 bases at J, with 8 bases in the middle. The CDR3 has 13 residues.

In nucleotides, the CDR3 is TGTGCCAGCAGCTTCCTTAGACAGGGAGCCGCCTACGAGCAGTACTTC. Its translation is CASSFLRQGAAYEQYF. The chain links TRBV11-2 to TRBJ2-5; 7 bases are shared with TRBD1. The better agreement between TRBJ2-7 and the DNA end casts doubt on the J call. Per germline, CDR1 SGHAT and CDR2 FQNNGV. The CDR3 length is 16 residues.

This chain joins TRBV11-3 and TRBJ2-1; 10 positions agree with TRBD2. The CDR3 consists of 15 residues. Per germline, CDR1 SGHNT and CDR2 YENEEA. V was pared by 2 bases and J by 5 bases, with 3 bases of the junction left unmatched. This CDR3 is CASSLLAGADNEQFF. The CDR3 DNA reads TGTGCCAGCAGCTTACTAGCGGGGGCCGACAATGAGCAGTTCTTC.

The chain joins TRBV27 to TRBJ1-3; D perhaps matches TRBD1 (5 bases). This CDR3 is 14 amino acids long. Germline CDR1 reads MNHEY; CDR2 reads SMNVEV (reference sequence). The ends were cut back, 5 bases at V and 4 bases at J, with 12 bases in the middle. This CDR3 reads CASSPGGIGNTIYF. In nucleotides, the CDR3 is TGTGCCAGCAGTCCTGGGGGTATAGGAAACACCATATATTTT.

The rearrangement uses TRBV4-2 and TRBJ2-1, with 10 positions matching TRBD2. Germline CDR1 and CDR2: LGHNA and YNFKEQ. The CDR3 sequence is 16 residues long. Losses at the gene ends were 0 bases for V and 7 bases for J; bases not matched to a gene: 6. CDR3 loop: CASSQDEAGGPNEQFF. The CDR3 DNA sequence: TGTGCCAGCAGCCAAGATGAAGCGGGGGGGCCGAATGAGCAGTTCTTC.

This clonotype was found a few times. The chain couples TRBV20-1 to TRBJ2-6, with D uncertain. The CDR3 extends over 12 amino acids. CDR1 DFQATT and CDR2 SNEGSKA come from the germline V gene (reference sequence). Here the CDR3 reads CSAASGANVLTF. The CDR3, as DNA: TGCAGCGCAGCTTCTGGGGCCAACGTCCTGACTTTC.

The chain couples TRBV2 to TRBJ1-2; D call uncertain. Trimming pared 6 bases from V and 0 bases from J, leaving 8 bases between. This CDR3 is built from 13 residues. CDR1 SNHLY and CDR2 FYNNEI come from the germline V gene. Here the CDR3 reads CASRREANYGYTF. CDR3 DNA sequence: TGTGCCAGCAGAAGGGAAGCTAACTATGGCTACACCTTC.

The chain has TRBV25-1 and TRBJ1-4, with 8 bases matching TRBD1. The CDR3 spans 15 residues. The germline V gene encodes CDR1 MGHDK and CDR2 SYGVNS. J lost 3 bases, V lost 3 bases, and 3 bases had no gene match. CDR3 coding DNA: TGTGCCAGCAGTGATGGGACAGGATCTAATGAAAAACTGTTTTTT. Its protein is CASSDGTGSNEKLFF. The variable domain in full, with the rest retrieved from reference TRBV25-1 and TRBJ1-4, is EADIYQTPRYLVIGTGKKITLECSQTMGHDKMYWYQQDPGMELHLIHYSYGVNSTEKGDLSSESTVSRIRTEHFPLTLESARPSHTSQYLCASSDGTGSNEKLFFGSGTQLSVL.

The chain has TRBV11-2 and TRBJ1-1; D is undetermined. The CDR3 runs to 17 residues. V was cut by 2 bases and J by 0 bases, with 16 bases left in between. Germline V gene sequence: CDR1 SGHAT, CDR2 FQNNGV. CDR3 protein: CASSLSLWERVNTEAFF. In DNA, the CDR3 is TGTGCCAGCAGCTTATCATTATGGGAACGGGTGAACACTGAAGCTTTCTTT.

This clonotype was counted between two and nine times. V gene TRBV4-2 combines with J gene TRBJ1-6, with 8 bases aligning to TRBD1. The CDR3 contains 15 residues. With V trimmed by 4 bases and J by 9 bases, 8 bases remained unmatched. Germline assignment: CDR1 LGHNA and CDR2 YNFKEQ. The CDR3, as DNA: TGTGCCAGCAGCCCCCAGGGGGCAAAGAGTTCACCCCTCCACTTT. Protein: CASSPQGAKSSPLHF.

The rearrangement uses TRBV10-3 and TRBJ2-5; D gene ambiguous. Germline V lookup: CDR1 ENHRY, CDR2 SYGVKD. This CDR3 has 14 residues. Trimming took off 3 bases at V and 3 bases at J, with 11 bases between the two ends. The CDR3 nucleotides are TGTGCCATCAGTGACGACCGGAAAGAAGAGACCCAGTACTTC. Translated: CAISDDRKEETQYF.

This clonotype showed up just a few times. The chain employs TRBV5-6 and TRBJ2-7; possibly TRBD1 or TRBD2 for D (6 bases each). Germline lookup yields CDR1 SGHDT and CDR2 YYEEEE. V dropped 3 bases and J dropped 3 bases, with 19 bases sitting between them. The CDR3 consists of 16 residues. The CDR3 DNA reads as TGTGCCAGCAGCTCAGAGGGGGGCTGGGGCGTCTACGAGCAGTACTTC. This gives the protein CASSSEGGWGVYEQYF.

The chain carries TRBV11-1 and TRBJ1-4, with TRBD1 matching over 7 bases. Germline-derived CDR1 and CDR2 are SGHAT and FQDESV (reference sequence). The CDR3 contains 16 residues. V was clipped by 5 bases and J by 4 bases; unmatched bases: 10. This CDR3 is CASSGKTGTDNEKLFF. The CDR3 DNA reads TGTGCCAGCAGCGGAAAGACCGGGACAGATAATGAAAAACTGTTTTTT.

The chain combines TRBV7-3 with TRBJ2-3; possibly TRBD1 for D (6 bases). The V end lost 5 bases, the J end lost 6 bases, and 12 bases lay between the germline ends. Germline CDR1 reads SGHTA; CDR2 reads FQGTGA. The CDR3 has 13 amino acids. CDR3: CASSRGQMDTQYF. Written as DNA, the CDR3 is TGTGCCAGCAGCAGAGGACAGATGGATACGCAGTATTTT.

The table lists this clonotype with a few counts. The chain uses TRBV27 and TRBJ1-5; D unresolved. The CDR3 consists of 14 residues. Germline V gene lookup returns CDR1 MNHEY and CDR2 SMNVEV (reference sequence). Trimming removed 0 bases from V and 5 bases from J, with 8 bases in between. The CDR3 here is CASSLSGGYQPQHF. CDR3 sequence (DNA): TGTGCCAGCAGTTTATCCGGCGGGTATCAGCCCCAGCATTTT.

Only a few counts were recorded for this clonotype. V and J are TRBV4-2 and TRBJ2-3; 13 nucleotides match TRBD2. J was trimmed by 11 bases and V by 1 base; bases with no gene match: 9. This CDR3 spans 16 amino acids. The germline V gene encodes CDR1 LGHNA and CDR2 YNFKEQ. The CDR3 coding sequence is TGTGCCAGCAGCCAAGGAACTAGCGGGGGGGCCTTGAGGCAGTATTTT. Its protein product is CASSQGTSGGALRQYF.

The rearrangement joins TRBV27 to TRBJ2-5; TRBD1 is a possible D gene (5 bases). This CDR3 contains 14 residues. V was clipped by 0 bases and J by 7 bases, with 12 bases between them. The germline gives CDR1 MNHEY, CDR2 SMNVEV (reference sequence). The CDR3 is CASSLSTQGGTQYF. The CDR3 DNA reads TGTGCCAGCAGTTTATCGACCCAGGGTGGGACCCAGTACTTC.